This is a list of T cell receptor beta chains from one sample in a study of blood T cell repertoires in COVID-19. Profiled with immunoSEQ multiplex PCR; TCRdb holds only in-frame clones, not every one. The top ten clones hold 9.5% to 15% of a sample with approximately 210,000 clones, around 82% of them seen once. The sequenced sample was peripheral blood. The source of these receptors is a woman aged 40 to 50 with acute or convalescent COVID-19. Both conserved end residues are part of each CDR3. D genes are given only for firm matches. Clone size is given for some rows only: seen once, a few or many times, or a class if the clone is expanded.

- TRBJ1-1 - TRBV7-2 TGTGCCAGCAGCTTTTTACCTAGGGGTGACACTGAAGCTTTCTTT CASSFLPRGDTEAFF
- TRBJ2-7 - TRBV19 TGTGCCAGTAGTATCTCGGTTACCACCGGGCAGTACTTC CASSISVTTGQYF
- TRBJ1-4 TRBD1 TRBV7-6 TGTGCCAGCAGCAGAGGGACAGGGGGTGCAACTAATGAAAAACTGTTTTTT CASSRGTGGATNEKLFF
- TRBJ1-3 TRBD1 TRBV29-1 TGCAGCGTTCGGACAGGGTCGAACTCTGGAAACACCATATATTTT CSVRTGSNSGNTIYF
- TRBJ1-6 - TRBV2 TGTGCCAGCAGGGAACAGCGCAGCTCCTATAATTCACCCCTCCACTTT CASREQRSSYNSPLHF
- TRBJ1-4 - TRBV19 TGTGCCAGTACCTTCGGGGGGAAGGAGGAAAAACTGTTTTTT CASTFGGKEEKLFF
- TRBJ2-1 TRBD2 TRBV4-3 TGCGCCAGCAGCCAAGCAACTAGCGGGAGCTACAATGAGCAGTTCTTC CASSQATSGSYNEQFF
- TRBJ2-7 TRBD1 TRBV19 TGTGCCAGTGCGACAGGGAACACCTACGAGCAGTACTTC CASATGNTYEQYF
- TRBJ2-2 TRBD1 TRBV18 TGTGCCAGCTCATTCGGACAGGGGGCCACCGGGGAGCTGTTTTTT CASSFGQGATGELFF
- TRBJ2-3 - TRBV29-1 TGCAGCGTTGAAGGCCCCGGAAGAGGTCCAGATACGCAGTATTTT CSVEGPGRGPDTQYF
- TRBJ1-2 - TRBV12-3/TRBV12-4 TGTGCCAGCAGTCAAACAGGGAGATCGGGCTACACCTTC CASSQTGRSGYTF
- TRBJ2-3 TRBD2 TRBV9 TGTGCCAGCAGTGTGGGACTAGCGGGGTATGCAGATACGCAGTATTTT CASSVGLAGYADTQYF
- TRBJ1-6 - TRBV30 TGTGCCTGGAGACCGGGAGGAGGAATGTATTCACCCCTCCACTTT CAWRPGGGMYSPLHF
- TRBJ2-7 TRBD2 TRBV2 TGTGCCAGCTACGACCCAGCGGGAAAAGTATCCTACGAGCAGTACTTC CASYDPAGKVSYEQYF
- TRBJ2-3 - TRBV10-2 TGCGCCAGCACCATGATGGCTAGCACAGATACGCAGTATTTT CASTMMASTDTQYF
- TRBJ1-4 TRBD1 TRBV14 TGTGCCAGCAGCCAATGGTTTGGGACAGAGAATGAAAAACTGTTTTTT CASSQWFGTENEKLFF
- TRBJ2-5 TRBD2 TRBV5-8 TGTGCCAGCAGCTTGGTCGGGAGGGGAGGGGAGACCCAGTACTTC CASSLVGRGGETQYF
- TRBJ1-6 - TRBV1 TGCACCAGTAGCCAAGATCTTGGTGAAGCCAGGAATTCACCCCTCCACTTT CTSSQDLGEARNSPLHF
- TRBJ1-3 - TRBV20-1 TGCAGTGCTAGTAAACAGGGCGTAGGGTCTGGAAACACCATATATTTT CSASKQGVGSGNTIYF
- TRBJ2-7 TRBD2 TRBV11-2 TGTGCCAGCAGGGGAGCGGGGGGGCCTTACGAGCAGTACTTC CASRGAGGPYEQYF
once TRBJ2-1 - TRBV14 TGTGCCAGCAGCCAAGTTGAGAATAATGAGCAGTTCTTC CASSQVENNEQFF
- TRBJ2-3 TRBD2 TRBV5-1 TGCGCCAGCAGCTTGGTGACTAGCGGGGTCGGAGATACGCAGTATTTT CASSLVTSGVGDTQYF
- TRBJ1-1 - TRBV6-4 TGTGCCAGCAGTGCAACAGAGAACACTGAAGCTTTCTTT CASSATENTEAFF
- TRBJ1-1 - TRBV6-6 TGTGCCAGCAGTTACCCGAAAATCCACGGGGACACTGAAGCTTTCTTT CASSYPKIHGDTEAFF
- TRBJ2-7 TRBD1 TRBV4-3 TGCGCCAGCAGCCAAGAGGGACAGGGGGCATACGAGCAGTACTTC CASSQEGQGAYEQYF
- TRBJ2-3 - TRBV24-1 TGTGCCACCAGTGATTTGGGGACTCCCCTGTCGGCAGATACGCAGTATTTT CATSDLGTPLSADTQYF
- TRBJ2-7 - TRBV5-5 TGTGCCAGCAGCTTTTTGGCTCGGGGGTCTCTGGCCTACGAGCAGTACTTC CASSFLARGSLAYEQYF
- TRBJ1-5 - TRBV7-9 TGTGCCAGCAGCTACAATAACCAGCCCCAGCATTTT CASSYNNQPQHF
few TRBJ1-3 - TRBV7-2 TGTGCCAGCAGCTCCACCCCAGGGATCTCTGGAAACACCATATATTTT CASSSTPGISGNTIYF
- TRBJ2-7 - TRBV5-1 TGCGCCAGCAGCTCCACCGTCGGGCAGTACTTC CASSSTVGQYF
- TRBJ2-4 - TRBV29-1 TGCAGCGTTGAAGATCGAACAGGACCTGTGGAAAACATTCAGTACTTC CSVEDRTGPVENIQYF
- TRBJ2-1 - TRBV7-6 TGTGCCAGCAGCCTCGGGACTCCCCAAACTCCGAATGAGCAGTTCTTC CASSLGTPQTPNEQFF
- TRBJ2-7 - TRBV30 TGTGCCTGGAGTGTAGGGGCTGGGCTTACGGGCGAGCAGTACTTC CAWSVGAGLTGEQYF
- TRBJ2-7 TRBD2 TRBV11-2 TGTGCCAGCAGCTGGAGCGGGGGGTCCTACGAGCAGTACTTC CASSWSGGSYEQYF
- TRBJ2-1 TRBD2 TRBV27 TGTGCCACCTCGAGCGGGGGGGCCTACAATGAGCAGTTCTTC CATSSGGAYNEQFF
- TRBJ1-4 - TRBV2 TGTGCCACCCTGACGCAGGCGACTAATGAAAAACTGTTTTTT CATLTQATNEKLFF
- TRBJ1-1 TRBD1 TRBV6-2/TRBV6-3 TGTGCCAGCAGCCCTCTCCCGGGACAGGGAATGAACACTGAAGCTTTCTTT CASSPLPGQGMNTEAFF
once TRBJ2-7 TRBD1 TRBV29-1 TGCAGCGCTAGGGGACAGGGGAGCTCCTACGAGCAGTACTTC CSARGQGSSYEQYF
- TRBJ1-2 - TRBV27 TGTGCCAGCAGTCCTTTAGGGGCTAACTATGGCTACACCTTC CASSPLGANYGYTF
- TRBJ2-7 - TRBV7-9 TGTGCCAGCAGCTCCTTCTCCTCCTACGAGCAGTACTTC CASSSFSSYEQYF
- TRBJ2-3 - TRBV20-1 TGCAGTGCTAGTCCAGGATCCTCTAGCACAGATACGCAGTATTTT CSASPGSSSTDTQYF
- TRBJ2-1 TRBD1 TRBV27 TGTGCCAGCAGTTTATCGTCGACAGGGGGCAGTCAGTTCTTC CASSLSSTGGSQFF
- TRBJ2-3 TRBD2 TRBV18 TGTGCCAGCTCACCACCTGCGGGGGGGCCAACAGATACGCAGTATTTT CASSPPAGGPTDTQYF
- TRBJ2-5 TRBD2 TRBV5-1 TGCGCCAGCACTAGGGCTTCTAGCGGGGAAGAGACCCAGTACTTC CASTRASSGEETQYF
- TRBJ2-1 TRBD2 TRBV3-1/TRBV3-2 TGTGCCAGCAGCCAACGAGGACTAGCGGGTCACAATGAGCAGTTCTTC CASSQRGLAGHNEQFF
few TRBJ2-1 TRBD2 TRBV27 TGTGCCAGCAGTTTGGGGACTACTAGTGAGCAGTTCTTC CASSLGTTSEQFF